This T cell receptor (beta chain) was sequenced in a study of cytomegalovirus exposure and HLA in healthy donors. Profiled with immunoSEQ multiplex PCR; TCRdb holds only in-frame clones, not every one. The profile shows over 200,000 clones, 88% of them singletons. This CDR3 region has 15 residues. Germline lookup yields CDR1 SGDLS and CDR2 YYNGEE. Trimming took 4 bases from V and 3 from J; bases not matched to a gene: 6. This TCR derives from a young woman in good health and CMV-seronegative. Sequenced: PBMCs. The V call is TRBV9, the J call TRBJ2-2; 7 positions agree with TRBD1. The CDR3 sequence: CASSTTGADTGELFF. The CDR3 DNA follows: TGTGCCAGCAGCACAACAGGGGCGGACACCGGGGAGCTGTTTTTT. Filled out from reference TRBV9 and TRBJ2-2, the complete variable domain reads DSGVTQTPKHLITATGQRVTLRCSPRSGDLSVYWYQQSLDQGLQFLIQYYNGEERAKGNILERFSAQQFPDLHSELNLSSLELGDSALYFCASSTTGADTGELFFGEGSRLTVL.